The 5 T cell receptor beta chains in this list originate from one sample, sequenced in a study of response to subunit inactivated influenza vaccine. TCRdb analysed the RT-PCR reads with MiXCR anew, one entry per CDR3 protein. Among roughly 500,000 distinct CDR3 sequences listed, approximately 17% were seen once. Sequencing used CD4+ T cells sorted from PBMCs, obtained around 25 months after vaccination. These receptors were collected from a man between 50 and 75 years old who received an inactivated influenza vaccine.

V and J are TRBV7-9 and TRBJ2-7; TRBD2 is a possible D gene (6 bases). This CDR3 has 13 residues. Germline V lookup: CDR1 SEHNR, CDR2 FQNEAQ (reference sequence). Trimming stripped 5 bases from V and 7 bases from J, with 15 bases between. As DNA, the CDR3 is TGTGCCAGCAGCGTCCCGGGAGCGGAGGAGCAGTACTTC. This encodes CASSVPGAEEQYF.

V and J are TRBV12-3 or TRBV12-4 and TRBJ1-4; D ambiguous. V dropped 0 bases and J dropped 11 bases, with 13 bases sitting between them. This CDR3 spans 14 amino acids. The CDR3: CASSLAGPQGKLFF. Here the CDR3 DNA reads TGTGCCAGCAGTTTAGCAGGGCCGCAAGGGAAACTGTTTTTT.

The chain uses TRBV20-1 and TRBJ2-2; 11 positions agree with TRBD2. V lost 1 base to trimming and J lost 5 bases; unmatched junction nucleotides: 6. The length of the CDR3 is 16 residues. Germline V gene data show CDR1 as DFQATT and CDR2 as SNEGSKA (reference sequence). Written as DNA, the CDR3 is TGCAGTGCTAGAGTTCAGACTAGCGGGAATACCGGGGAGCTGTTTTTT. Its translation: CSARVQTSGNTGELFF.

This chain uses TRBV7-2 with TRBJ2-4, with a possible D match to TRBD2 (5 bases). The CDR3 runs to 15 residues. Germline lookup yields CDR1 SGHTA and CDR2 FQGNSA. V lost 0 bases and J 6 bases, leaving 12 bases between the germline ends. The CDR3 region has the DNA TGTGCCAGCAGCTTAGCCGGGAATGGATTAAACATTCAGTACTTC. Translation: CASSLAGNGLNIQYF.

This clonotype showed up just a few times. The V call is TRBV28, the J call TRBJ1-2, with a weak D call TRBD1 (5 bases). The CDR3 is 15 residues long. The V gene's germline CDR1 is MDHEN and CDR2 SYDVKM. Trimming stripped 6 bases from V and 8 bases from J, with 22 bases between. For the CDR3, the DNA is TGTGCCAGCAGCCCGGGACGTAGCAGCCCTAGCGGCTACACCTTC. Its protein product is CASSPGRSSPSGYTF.